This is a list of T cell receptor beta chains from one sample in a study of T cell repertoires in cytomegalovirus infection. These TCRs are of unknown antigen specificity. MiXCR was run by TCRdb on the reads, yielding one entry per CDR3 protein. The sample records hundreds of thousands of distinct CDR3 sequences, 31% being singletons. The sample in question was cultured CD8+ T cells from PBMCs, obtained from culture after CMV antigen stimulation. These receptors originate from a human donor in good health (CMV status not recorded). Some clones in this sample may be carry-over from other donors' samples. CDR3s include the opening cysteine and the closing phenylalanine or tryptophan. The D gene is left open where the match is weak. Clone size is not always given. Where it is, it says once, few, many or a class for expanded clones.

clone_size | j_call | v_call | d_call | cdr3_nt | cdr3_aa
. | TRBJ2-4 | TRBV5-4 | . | TGTGCCAGCAGCCCACTCGCAGAAGCCAAAAACATTCAGTACTTC | CASSPLAEAKNIQYF
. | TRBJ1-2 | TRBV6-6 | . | TGTGCCAGCAGCCTACTCCGGGCTGCTAACTATGGCTACACCTTC | CASSLLRAANYGYTF
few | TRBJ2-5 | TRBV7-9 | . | TGTGCCAGCAGCCCCGACGGGGGCGCTCATAGAGAGACCCAGTACTTC | CASSPDGGAHRETQYF
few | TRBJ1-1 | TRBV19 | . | TGTGCCAGTAGTATAGTGGGGGAGCCTTCGAACACTGAAGCTTTCTTT | CASSIVGEPSNTEAFF
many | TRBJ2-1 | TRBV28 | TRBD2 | TGTGCCAGCAGAGAGGGGCTAGCGGGGGGGAGGCCTTACAATGAGCAGTTCTTC | CASREGLAGGRPYNEQFF
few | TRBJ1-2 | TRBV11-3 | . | TGTGCCAGCAGCTTTCGAGGGATCCCCTATGGCTACACCTTC | CASSFRGIPYGYTF
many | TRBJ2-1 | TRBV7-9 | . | TGTGCCAGCCATCAAGGGCCGAGCTCCTACAATGAGCAGTTCTTC | CASHQGPSSYNEQFF
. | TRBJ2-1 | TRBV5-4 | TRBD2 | TGTGCCAGCACCTTCAATGGGCGGGGGGACAATGAGCAGTTCTTC | CASTFNGRGDNEQFF
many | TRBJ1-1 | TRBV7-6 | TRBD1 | TGTGCCAGCAGCGCCCGACAGGGATGGAACACTGAAGCTTTCTTT | CASSARQGWNTEAFF
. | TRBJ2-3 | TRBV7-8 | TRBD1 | TGTGCCAGCAGCTTCCACCGGACAGGGATCCACACAGATACGCAGTATTTT | CASSFHRTGIHTDTQYF
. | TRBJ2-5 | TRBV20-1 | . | TGCAGTGCTAGAGTTCCTGCCGCCTTCCTCACGGGAGAGACCCAGTACTTC | CSARVPAAFLTGETQYF
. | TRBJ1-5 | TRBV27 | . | TGTGCCAGCAGTGCCGCAGGGCGTGATCAGCCCCAGCATTTT | CASSAAGRDQPQHF
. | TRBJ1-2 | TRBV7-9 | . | TGTGCCAGCAGCTTAGAAATTTGGGACTCTAGGGGGAAATACTATGGCTACACCTTC | CASSLEIWDSRGKYYGYTF
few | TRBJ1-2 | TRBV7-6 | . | TGTGCCAGCAGCGGCAGGACAAGGGACTATGGCTACACCTTC | CASSGRTRDYGYTF
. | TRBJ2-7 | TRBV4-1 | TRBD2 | TGCGCCAGCAGCCTCATTGGGGGGGGGGACTACGGGCAGTACTTC | CASSLIGGGDYGQYF
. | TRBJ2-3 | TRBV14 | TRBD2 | TGTGCCAACAGCCGCGGAATCTGGGCTAGCGGGGTGGTAGATACGCAGTATTTT | CANSRGIWASGVVDTQYF
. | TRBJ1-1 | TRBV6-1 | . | TGTGCCAGCAGAGGCAATCCAAGCACTGAAGCTTTCTTT | CASRGNPSTEAFF
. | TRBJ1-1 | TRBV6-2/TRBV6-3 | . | TGTGCCAGCAGTTTCGGACAGCGGAACACTGAAGCTTTCTTT | CASSFGQRNTEAFF
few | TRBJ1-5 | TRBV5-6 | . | TGTGCCAGCAGCTTCAACGGCAATCAGCCCCAGCATTTT | CASSFNGNQPQHF
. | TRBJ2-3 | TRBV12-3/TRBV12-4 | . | TGTGCCAGCAACGGGGGCCCACCAGACGCAGATACGCAGTATTTT | CASNGGPPDADTQYF
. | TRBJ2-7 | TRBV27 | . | TGTGCCAGCAGTTTATCTAGGGGGGTAAGCTACGAGCAGTACTTC | CASSLSRGVSYEQYF
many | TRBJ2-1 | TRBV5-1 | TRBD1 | TGCGCCAGCAGCCCAAGGGGACAGCTAAATAGCTACAATGAGCAGTTCTTC | CASSPRGQLNSYNEQFF